Listed below are T cell receptor beta chains from one sample, sequenced in a study of blood T cells in healthy people across ages. TCRdb reanalysed the 5' RACE reads using MiXCR and keeps one entry per CDR3 protein. The repertoire consists of approximately 960,000 distinct CDR3 sequences, with almost 30% occurring once and the leading ten covering about 9.4%. These same records also appear under a second study, on T cells of mothers and their children.

Sequenced sample: blood. The receptors were gathered from a woman aged 40-49 years in good health. CDR3s include the opening cysteine and the closing phenylalanine or tryptophan. A D gene is named only where the DNA matches it firmly. Size tells how often a clone was seen (once, few, many) or the class of an expanded clone, and some rows leave it out.

len | j_gene | abundance | v_gene | d_gene | CDR3aa | CDR3nt
15 | TRBJ2-7 | . | TRBV14 | TRBD1 | CASSHRTGDPYEQYF | TGTGCCAGCAGCCACCGGACAGGGGACCCCTACGAGCAGTACTTC
12 | TRBJ1-1 | . | TRBV7-3 | . | CASSPRGGEAFF | TGTGCCAGCAGCCCTCGTGGGGGTGAAGCTTTCTTT
14 | TRBJ1-2 | few | TRBV12-3/TRBV12-4 | . | CASSSRTQNYGYTF | TGTGCCAGCAGTTCGCGGACACAGAACTATGGCTACACCTTC
16 | TRBJ1-2 | . | TRBV10-3 | . | CAISLYRSSAFYGYTF | TGTGCCATCAGCCTATACAGGAGTTCCGCCTTCTATGGCTACACCTTC
15 | TRBJ2-5 | . | TRBV7-8 | TRBD2 | CASSFRGGGLETQYF | TGTGCCAGCAGCTTCCGTGGCGGGGGGTTGGAGACCCAGTACTTC
12 | TRBJ1-2 | many | TRBV5-1 | . | CASSLSGGGYTF | TGCGCCAGCAGCTTGAGTGGGGGCGGCTACACCTTC
17 | TRBJ1-1 | . | TRBV7-2 | TRBD1 | CASSSQRDRVWGTEAFF | TGTGCCAGCAGCTCCCAGCGGGACAGGGTGTGGGGGACTGAAGCTTTCTTT
13 | TRBJ1-1 | . | TRBV28 | TRBD1 | CASRLTGTGRSFF | TGTGCCAGCAGACTAACCGGGACAGGTCGGTCTTTCTTT
17 | TRBJ1-3 | . | TRBV14 | TRBD1 | CASSFYGTGFSGNTIYF | TGTGCCAGCAGCTTTTATGGGACAGGCTTCTCTGGAAACACCATATATTTT
15 | TRBJ1-2 | . | TRBV5-5 | . | CASSLRQAANYGYTF | TGTGCCAGCAGCTTGCGACAGGCGGCTAACTATGGCTACACCTTC
15 | TRBJ1-5 | . | TRBV4-1 | TRBD1 | CASSHAGTGNQPQHF | TGCGCCAGCAGCCATGCCGGGACAGGTAATCAGCCCCAGCATTTT
15 | TRBJ2-3 | few | TRBV20-1 | TRBD1 | CSARQGGPGADTQYF | TGCAGTGCCCGACAGGGGGGGCCTGGCGCAGATACGCAGTATTTT
14 | TRBJ1-2 | . | TRBV28 | TRBD1 | CASRPGQGASGYTF | TGTGCCAGCAGGCCCGGACAGGGGGCAAGCGGCTACACCTTC
12 | TRBJ2-1 | . | TRBV5-4 | . | CASSLGARRLFF | TGTGCCAGCAGCTTGGGGGCGCGTAGGCTGTTCTTC
14 | TRBJ2-7 | . | TRBV29-1 | TRBD1 | CSVGSDRARYEQYF | TGCAGCGTTGGGTCGGACAGGGCTCGTTACGAGCAGTACTTC
17 | TRBJ2-1 | few | TRBV4-1 | . | CASSQDGAVPGYNKQFF | TGCGCCAGCAGCCAAGATGGAGCGGTACCTGGATACAATAAGCAGTTCTTC
13 | TRBJ2-1 | many | TRBV28 | . | CASRQAIRSLQFF | TGTGCCAGTCGACAGGCGATAAGGTCGTTGCAGTTCTTC
15 | TRBJ2-3 | many | TRBV6-4 | . | CASSDGTASTDTQYF | TGTGCCAGCAGTGACGGCACAGCAAGCACAGATACGCAGTATTTT
14 | TRBJ2-1 | few | TRBV7-9 | . | CASSSSWGLNEQFF | TGTGCCAGCAGCTCGAGCTGGGGGCTCAATGAGCAGTTCTTC
11 | TRBJ2-1 | . | TRBV30 | . | CAWRHGRDQFF | TGTGCCTGGAGACATGGGCGTGACCAGTTCTTC
16 | TRBJ2-1 | few | TRBV4-1 | TRBD2 | CASSPLAGGMYNEQFF | TGCGCCAGCAGCCCCTTAGCGGGGGGGATGTACAATGAGCAGTTCTTC
13 | TRBJ2-1 | few | TRBV9 | TRBD2 | CASSGGLLNEQFF | TGTGCCAGCAGCGGGGGACTACTTAATGAGCAGTTCTTC
12 | TRBJ2-3 | once | TRBV24-1 | . | CATSEGTDTQYF | TGTGCCACCAGTGAAGGCACAGATACGCAGTATTTT
12 | TRBJ2-7 | many | TRBV7-2 | . | CASSFFPTEQYF | TGTGCCAGCAGCTTCTTCCCTACCGAGCAGTACTTC
17 | TRBJ2-3 | many | TRBV28 | TRBD2 | CASSFGQSGAYTDTQYF | TGTGCCAGCAGTTTTGGGCAAAGCGGGGCATACACAGATACGCAGTATTTT
16 | TRBJ2-7 | . | TRBV9 | . | CASSVGERTEFYEQYF | TGTGCCAGCAGCGTAGGGGAAAGAACCGAGTTCTACGAGCAGTACTTC
14 | TRBJ2-1 | . | TRBV7-2 | TRBD2 | CASSSLAAYNEQFF | TGTGCCAGCAGCTCACTAGCGGCCTACAATGAGCAGTTCTTC
15 | TRBJ2-7 | . | TRBV20-1 | . | CSATIGATSSYEQYF | TGCAGTGCGACCATCGGGGCCACAAGCTCCTACGAGCAGTACTTC
13 | TRBJ2-7 | . | TRBV29-1 | TRBD1 | CSVNNRDREPQYF | TGCAGCGTTAACAACCGGGACAGGGAACCGCAGTACTTC
15 | TRBJ2-1 | . | TRBV27 | TRBD2 | CASSPRVAGHNEQFF | TGTGCCAGCAGTCCCAGGGTAGCGGGGCACAATGAGCAGTTCTTC
13 | TRBJ2-7 | . | TRBV5-8 | . | CASGSRGSYEQYF | TGTGCCAGCGGCTCTAGAGGGTCCTACGAGCAGTACTTC
19 | TRBJ2-4 | many | TRBV5-6 | TRBD1 | CASSLAETGGILAKNIQYF | TGTGCCAGCAGCTTGGCCGAGACAGGGGGCATTTTGGCCAAAAACATTCAGTACTTC
17 | TRBJ2-6 | many | TRBV4-3 | . | CASSQDLAATGANVLTF | TGCGCCAGCAGCCAAGATCTTGCCGCTACCGGGGCCAACGTCCTGACTTTC
14 | TRBJ2-3 | few | TRBV24-1 | . | CATSDYPLTDTQYF | TGTGCCACCTCGGACTACCCACTCACAGATACGCAGTATTTT
17 | TRBJ1-3 | . | TRBV6-6 | . | CASSNLARGGSGNTIYF | TGTGCCAGCAGCAACCTGGCGAGGGGAGGCTCTGGAAACACCATATATTTT
12 | TRBJ1-2 | once | TRBV2 | . | CASEFELRGYTF | TGTGCCAGCGAGTTTGAGTTGCGTGGCTACACCTTC
16 | TRBJ2-5 | few | TRBV5-1 | TRBD1 | CASSSADRGPRETQYF | TGCGCCAGCAGCTCAGCGGACAGGGGGCCGCGTGAGACCCAGTACTTC
15 | TRBJ2-3 | . | TRBV5-1 | . | CASRPGTSSTDTQYF | TGCGCCAGCAGGCCCGGGACTTCTAGCACAGATACGCAGTATTTT
14 | TRBJ2-3 | . | TRBV20-1 | TRBD1 | CSAIGQGMADTQYF | TGCAGTGCTATAGGACAGGGGATGGCAGATACGCAGTATTTT
15 | TRBJ2-1 | . | TRBV24-1 | TRBD2 | CATSGWREGHNEQFF | TGTGCCACCAGTGGTTGGCGGGAGGGCCACAATGAGCAGTTCTTC
15 | TRBJ2-7 | many | TRBV7-8 | . | CASSLGDGSLYEQYF | TGTGCCAGCAGCTTGGGGGACGGATCTTTGTACGAGCAGTACTTC
14 | TRBJ1-6 | many | TRBV6-5 | TRBD1 | CASSYDRGGSPLHF | TGTGCCAGCAGTTATGACAGGGGAGGCTCACCCCTCCACTTT
13 | TRBJ2-7 | few | TRBV13 | . | CASSPGGLYEQYF | TGTGCCAGCAGCCCCGGGGGGCTCTACGAGCAGTACTTC
12 | TRBJ1-2 | many | TRBV29-1 | . | CSVANTDYGYTF | TGCAGCGTTGCCAACACGGACTATGGCTACACCTTC
17 | TRBJ1-5 | . | TRBV24-1 | . | CATSDRHGAGTNQPQHF | TGTGCCACCAGTGACCGCCATGGTGCAGGGACAAATCAGCCCCAGCATTTT
14 | TRBJ2-3 | . | TRBV7-2 | . | CASSLEGWTDTQYF | TGTGCCAGCAGCTTAGAAGGATGGACAGATACGCAGTATTTT